Listed below are T cell receptor beta chains from one sample, sequenced in a study of post-analysis software for immune sequencing data. TCRdb re-called the PCR reads with MiXCR, one entry per CDR3 protein. The table has 650,000 to 850,000 distinct CDR3 sequences, roughly 50% seen once; the top ten hold under 6%. The sequencing sample was made of blood. All receptors come from a girl aged 10 to 17 with multiple sclerosis. CDR3s include the opening cysteine and the closing phenylalanine or tryptophan. Fields, in order: J gene, D gene, V gene, clone size, CDR3 protein, CDR3 DNA. The D gene is left open where the match is weak. Only part of the rows carry a size: once, few, many, or a class if the clone is expanded.

J: TRBJ2-5; D: .; V: TRBV10-3; size: .; CDR3: CAIRDPYQETQYF; DNA: TGTGCCATCAGGGACCCTTACCAAGAGACCCAGTACTTC
J: TRBJ2-1; D: TRBD1; V: TRBV3-1; size: few; CDR3: CASRPPGQAKNEQFF; DNA: TGTGCCAGCAGACCTCCGGGACAGGCTAAGAATGAGCAGTTCTTC
J: TRBJ2-5; D: TRBD2; V: TRBV20-1; size: once; CDR3: CSAPRSGGQETQYF; DNA: TGCAGTGCTCCCCGTAGCGGGGGCCAAGAGACCCAGTACTTC
J: TRBJ2-7; D: .; V: TRBV5-6; size: few; CDR3: CASSYRDRVSYEQYF; DNA: TGTGCCAGCAGCTACCGGGACCGCGTCTCCTACGAGCAGTACTTC
J: TRBJ2-7; D: .; V: TRBV20-1; size: .; CDR3: CSAIGGPSGEQYF; DNA: TGCAGTGCTATCGGAGGCCCGTCCGGGGAGCAGTACTTC
J: TRBJ1-1; D: .; V: TRBV12-3/TRBV12-4; size: few; CDR3: CASSPQGRVNTEAFF; DNA: TGTGCCAGCAGTCCCCAGGGTCGGGTGAACACTGAAGCTTTCTTT
J: TRBJ2-5; D: .; V: TRBV10-3; size: .; CDR3: CAISESQETQYF; DNA: TGTGCCATCAGTGAGTCCCAAGAGACCCAGTACTTC
J: TRBJ2-3; D: TRBD2; V: TRBV5-1; size: .; CDR3: CASSLGLGLSRTDTQYF; DNA: TGCGCCAGCAGCTTGGGACTGGGACTAAGCCGCACAGATACGCAGTATTTT
J: TRBJ2-7; D: TRBD2; V: TRBV6-2/TRBV6-3; size: .; CDR3: CASSYGGGSLYEQYF; DNA: TGTGCCAGCAGTTACGGTGGCGGGAGTCTGTACGAGCAGTACTTC
J: TRBJ2-7; D: TRBD2; V: TRBV4-1; size: few; CDR3: CASSQGWGSGTYEQYF; DNA: TGCGCCAGCAGCCAAGGGTGGGGTAGCGGGACGTACGAGCAGTACTTC
J: TRBJ1-1; D: .; V: TRBV4-1; size: .; CDR3: CASSQPGQGRTNTEAFF; DNA: TGCGCCAGCAGCCAGCCCGGCCAGGGGCGGACTAACACTGAAGCTTTCTTT